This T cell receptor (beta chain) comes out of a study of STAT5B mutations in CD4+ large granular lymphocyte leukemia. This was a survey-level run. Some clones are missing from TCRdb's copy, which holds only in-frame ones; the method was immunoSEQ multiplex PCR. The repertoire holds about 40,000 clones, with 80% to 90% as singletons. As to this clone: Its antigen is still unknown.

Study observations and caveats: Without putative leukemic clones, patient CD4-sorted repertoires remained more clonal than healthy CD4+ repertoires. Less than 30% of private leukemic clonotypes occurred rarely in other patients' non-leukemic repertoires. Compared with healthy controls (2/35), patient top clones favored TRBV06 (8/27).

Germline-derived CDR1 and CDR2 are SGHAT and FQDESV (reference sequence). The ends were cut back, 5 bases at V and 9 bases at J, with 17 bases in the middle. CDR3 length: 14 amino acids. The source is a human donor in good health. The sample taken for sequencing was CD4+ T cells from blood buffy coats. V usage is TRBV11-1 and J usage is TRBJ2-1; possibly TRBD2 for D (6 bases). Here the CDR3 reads CASSAKTRSGEQFF. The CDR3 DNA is TGTGCCAGCAGCGCGAAGACTAGGTCGGGTGAGCAGTTCTTC.